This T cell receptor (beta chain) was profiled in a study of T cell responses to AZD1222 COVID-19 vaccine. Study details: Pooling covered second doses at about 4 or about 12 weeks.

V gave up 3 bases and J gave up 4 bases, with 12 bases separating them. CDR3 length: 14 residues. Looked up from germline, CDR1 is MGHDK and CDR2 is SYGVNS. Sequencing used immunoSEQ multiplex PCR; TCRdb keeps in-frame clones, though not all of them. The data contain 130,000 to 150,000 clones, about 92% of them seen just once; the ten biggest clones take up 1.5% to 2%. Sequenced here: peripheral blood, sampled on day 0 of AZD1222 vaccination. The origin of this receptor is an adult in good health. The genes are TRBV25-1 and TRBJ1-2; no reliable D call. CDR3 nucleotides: TGTGCCAGCAGTGATATGGCTTCTAGCTATGGCTACACCTTC. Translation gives CASSDMASSYGYTF.